Each of the 5 T cell receptor beta chains below was sequenced from the same sample in a study of cytomegalovirus exposure and HLA in healthy donors listed by TCRdb under 2017. Preparation of the library involved the immunoSEQ multiplex PCR assay. The multiplex PCR relied on a mix of 60 forward primers for TCR Vbeta segments and 13 reverse primers for TCR Jbeta segments. Here the immuneACCESS table is served through TCRdb, limited to in-frame sequences with V and J called. Missing clones are a known gap in these copies; in checked studies unresolved V genes cover under half, and the rest lacks a known reason. The sample profile shows over 70,000 clones; 60% to 80% of them were found once. In total, the top ten clones hold roughly 3.5% of the sample. Specimen: PBMCs. Receptors were obtained from a man in his thirties or forties in good health and CMV-seronegative.

J is TRBJ1-2 and V is TRBV29-1; D remains unclear. The CDR3 extends over 11 amino acids. Trimming stripped 7 bases from V and 9 bases from J, with 15 bases between. Germline CDR1 is SQVTM and CDR2 is ANQGSEA. Here the CDR3 reads CSARSGTRYTF. Written as DNA, the CDR3 is TGCAGCGCGCGGTCGGGAACCCGCTACACCTTC.

The chain joins TRBV4-1 to TRBJ1-3; D call uncertain. CDR1 is MGHRA, CDR2 YSYEKL, per germline. CDR3 length: 15 residues. Trimming shortened V by 0 bases and J by 0 bases, and 6 bases separated the two germline ends. The CDR3 region has the DNA TGCGCCAGCAGCCAAGAACAGTACTCTGGAAACACCATATATTTT. It translates to CASSQEQYSGNTIYF.

The chain couples TRBV2 to TRBJ2-2; 7 bases are shared with TRBD2. CDR3 length: 14 residues. Unmatched junction bases numbered 7, after V lost 6 bases and J lost 6 bases. Germline loops: CDR1 SNHLY, CDR2 FYNNEI. CDR3 sequence reads: CASSALAKAGELFF. The CDR3, as DNA: TGTGCCAGCAGCGCACTAGCGAAGGCCGGGGAGCTGTTTTTT.

This clone was counted only a few times. The CDR3 nucleotides are TGCGCCAGCAGCTTAGCGAACTACAATGAGCAGTTCTTC. As protein: CASSLANYNEQFF. The chain is built from TRBV5-1 and TRBJ2-1; D gene ambiguous. V was clipped by 2 bases and J by 3 bases, with 6 bases between them. This CDR3 is 13 amino acids long. CDR1 is SGHRS, CDR2 YFSETQ, per germline.

The rearrangement joins TRBV28 to TRBJ1-1; D is perhaps TRBD1 (5 bases). Germline V gene data show CDR1 as MDHEN and CDR2 as SYDVKM. Trimming shortened V by 10 bases and J by 6 bases, and 18 bases separated the two germline ends. This CDR3 is 13 amino acids long. CDR3 residues: CATLHGGVSEAFF. DNA for the CDR3: TGTGCCACCCTACACGGGGGGGTATCTGAAGCTTTCTTT.